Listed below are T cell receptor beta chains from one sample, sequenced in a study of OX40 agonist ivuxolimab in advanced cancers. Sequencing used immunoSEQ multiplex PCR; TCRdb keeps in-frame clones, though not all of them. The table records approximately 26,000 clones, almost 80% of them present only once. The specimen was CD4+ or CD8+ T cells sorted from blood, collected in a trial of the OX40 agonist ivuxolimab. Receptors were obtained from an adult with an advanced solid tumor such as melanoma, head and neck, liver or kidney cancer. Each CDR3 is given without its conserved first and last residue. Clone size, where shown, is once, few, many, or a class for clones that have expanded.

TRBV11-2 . ASSLASAGEQF
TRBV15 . ATSRGTSTDTQY
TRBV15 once ATSSHRDSLYEQY
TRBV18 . ASSPMGVGRSQETQY
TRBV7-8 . ASTGSRVGYNEQF
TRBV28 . ASLKGDFSLHGYT
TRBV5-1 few ASSAWGQGAYEQY
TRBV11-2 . ASSLTQGEWGNEQF
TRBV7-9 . ASSPTGGPGYNEQF
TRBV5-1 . ASSLQTGGTGELF
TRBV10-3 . AISGLAGDRELF
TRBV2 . ASSDWTDMNTEAF
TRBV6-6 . ASSNSNQPQH
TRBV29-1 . SVKRGTGELF
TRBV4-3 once ASSQVGTGERYNEQF
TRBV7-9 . ASSQDPQGNTEAF
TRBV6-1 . ASNEGLGYT
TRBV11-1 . ASSLARNVGHEQF
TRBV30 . AWSHGGVHEQY
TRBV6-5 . ASSPALWGYTEAF
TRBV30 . AWMGLAGGFKTQY
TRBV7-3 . ASRTLDSFEQF
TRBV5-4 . ASSLGAGLNTDTQY
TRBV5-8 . ASSLNRVSYNSPLH